These 26 T cell receptor delta chains came from one sample sequenced in a study of gamma-delta chains in newborns, infants, children. TCRdb reanalyzed the reads using CATT. The table records approximately 5,000 delta-chain clones, 3% to 3.5% of them present only once. Source material: blood. The receptors derive from a child who was a newborn, infant or young child, either healthy, febrile or measles-vaccinated (not recorded which).

The genes are TRDV1 and TRDJ1, with 8 positions matching TRDD3. The CDR3 loop spans 15 amino acids. The V segment lost 1 base and the J segment 3 bases; nucleotides outside the gene matches: 4. Germline V lookup: CDR1 TSWWSYY, CDR2 QGS. The CDR3, as DNA: TGTGCTCTTGGGGAACCTACTGGGGGCTCCGATAAACTCATCTTT. This translates into CALGEPTGGSDKLIF.

The rearrangement links TRDV1 to TRDJ1; 8 nucleotides match TRDD3. J gave up 4 bases and V 6 bases, and 7 bases lay outside the gene matches. The CDR3 extends over 14 amino acids. Germline CDR1 and CDR2: TSWWSYY and QGS. CDR3: CALGLGEAFDKLIF. CDR3 sequence (DNA): TGTGCTCTTGGTCTGGGGGAAGCCTTCGATAAACTCATCTTT.

This clone was observed a few times. With only one base between it and a far larger clone, this is likely a read error. J is TRDJ2 and V is TRDV2; 10 positions agree with TRDD3. Germline assignment: CDR1 GEAIGNYY and CDR2 EKD. The CDR3 sequence is 15 residues long. V dropped 2 bases and J dropped 6; count of bases not matched to a gene: 5. CDR3 sequence: CACDIPGDTAAQLFF. Here the CDR3 DNA reads TGTGCCTGTGACATACCGGGGGATACGGCAGCACAACTCTTCTTT.

Only a few counts were recorded for this clone. This may be a read error, as it is one base from a much larger clone. Other DNA sequences within the sample encode an identical CDR3. The chain is built from TRDV2 and TRDJ3; TRDD3 agrees at 9 bases. This CDR3 region has 17 residues. The J segment lost 2 bases and the V segment lost 2 bases, leaving 3 bases of the junction unmatched. CDR1 is GEAIGNYY, CDR2 EKD, per germline. CDR3 bases: TGTGCCTGTGACATACTGGGGGACACCTGGGACACCCGACAGATGTTTTTC. Protein sequence: CACDILGDTWDTRQMFF.

This clone was observed a few times. A read error may be the cause here, since a much bigger clone is one base away. The chain carries TRDV2 and TRDJ3, with 11 bases that match TRDD3. CDR3 length: 18 residues. Germline trimming cut 2 bases from V and 2 bases from J; bases unmatched to any gene: 4. CDR1 and CDR2 (germline): GEAIGNYY, EKD. CDR3 nucleotide sequence: TGTGCCTGTGACAATATACTGGGGGATACCTGGGACACCCGACAGATGTTTTTC. The encoded protein is CACDNILGDTWDTRQMFF.

This clone is medium-sized (0.01 to 0.1%) by share. Other DNA sequences of this sample code for an identical CDR3. This sequence joins TRDV2 and TRDJ3; 9 bases fit TRDD3. The V segment lost 0 bases and the J segment 0 bases; nucleotides outside the gene matches: 2. CDR3 size: 18 residues. CDR1 and CDR2 (germline): GEAIGNYY, EKD. CDR3 sequence: CACDTGGYSSWDTRQMFF. The CDR3 DNA reads as TGTGCCTGTGACACCGGGGGATACAGCTCCTGGGACACCCGACAGATGTTTTTC.

This clone is judged medium-sized. The chain couples TRDV2 to TRDJ3; 10 bases fit TRDD3. The CDR3 has 16 amino acids. Germline-derived CDR1 and CDR2 are GEAIGNYY and EKD. V dropped 3 bases and J dropped 4; count of bases not matched to a gene: 2. The DNA of the CDR3 is TGTGCCTGTGACCAACTGGGGGATTGGGACACCCGACAGATGTTTTTC. Translating it yields CACDQLGDWDTRQMFF.

This clone qualifies as medium-sized. A much larger clone differs by one base, so this may be a read error. The same CDR3 can be traced to other DNA sequences in this sample. The chain employs TRDV2 and TRDJ2; TRDD3 matches at 9 bases. The CDR3 sequence is 14 residues long. In germline, CDR1 is GEAIGNYY, CDR2 EKD. V shed 0 bases and J 5 bases; nucleotides not matched to a gene: 0. The DNA of the CDR3 is TGTGCCTGTGACACCTGGGGGATAACAGCACAACTCTTCTTT. Its protein is CACDTWGITAQLFF.

The chain recombines TRDV1 with TRDJ1, with TRDD3 as a possible D gene (6 bases). Trimming took 0 bases from V and 0 from J, leaving 14 bases between them. Germline CDR1 reads TSWWSYY; CDR2 reads QGS. The CDR3 totals 17 residues. CDR3 sequence (DNA): TGTGCTCTTGGGGAACTAGGCAGTACTGGGTACACCGATAAACTCATCTTT. This encodes CALGELGSTGYTDKLIF.

This clone has a handful of counts. Possible read error: a much larger clone is one base away. V gene TRDV2 combines with J gene TRDJ3; 8 bases are shared with TRDD3. The germline V gene encodes CDR1 GEAIGNYY and CDR2 EKD. V lost 0 bases and J lost 0; bases outside the gene matches: 6. The CDR3 covers 19 residues. The chain's CDR3 is CACDTVLGAGSWDTRQMFF. Here the CDR3 DNA reads TGTGCCTGTGACACCGTACTGGGGGCTGGCTCCTGGGACACCCGACAGATGTTTTTC.

This clone is classed as large. This sample also contains other DNA sequences that code for the same CDR3. The chain employs TRDV2 and TRDJ1; 9 nucleotides agree with TRDD3. The CDR3 length is 14 residues. The germline gives CDR1 GEAIGNYY, CDR2 EKD. With V trimmed by 0 bases and J by 5 bases, 3 bases remained unmatched. The CDR3 DNA reads TGTGCCTGTGACACCCTGGGGATACGGGATAAACTCATCTTT. Translating it yields CACDTLGIRDKLIF.

This clone was seen a few times. This chain links TRDV2 with TRDJ2; 11 nucleotides line up with TRDD3. Losses at the gene ends were 3 bases for V and 1 base for J; bases not matched to a gene: 9. Germline loops: CDR1 GEAIGNYY, CDR2 EKD. CDR3 length: 18 residues. The chain's CDR3 is CACDPLGDTLNLTAQLFF. CDR3 DNA sequence: TGTGCCTGTGACCCCTTGGGGGATACGCTTAATTTGACAGCACAACTCTTCTTT.

The table lists this clone with a few counts. The chain has TRDV1 and TRDJ1; D is possibly TRDD2 (7 bases). V lost 0 bases and J lost 0, with 26 bases in between. The CDR3 sequence is 21 residues long. Germline CDR1 and CDR2: TSWWSYY and QGS. CDR3 DNA: TGTGCTCTTGGGGAACTACCCTCTTCGGGGGACCCTTCCTCGTACACCGATAAACTCATCTTT. Encoded protein: CALGELPSSGDPSSYTDKLIF.

Regarding this clone: A much larger clonotype is one base distant, so this may be a read error. Other DNA sequences from this sample encode an identical CDR3 as well. This chain links TRDV2 with TRDJ2; 12 bases map to TRDD3. This CDR3 is 14 amino acids long. CDR1 and CDR2 from the germline V gene are GEAIGNYY and EKD. CDR3 protein: CACDPLGDTAQLFF. The CDR3 region has the DNA TGTGCCTGTGACCCACTGGGGGATACAGCACAGCTCTTCTTT.

The V call is TRDV1, the J call TRDJ1, with TRDD3 matching over 10 bases. The CDR3 has 19 amino acids. CDR1 and CDR2 from the germline V gene are TSWWSYY and QGS. J lost 0 bases, V lost 4 bases, and 14 bases had no gene match. CDR3 nucleotide sequence: TGTGCTCTTGGGGTTCCTACCGGATATACTGGGGGATACACCGATAAACTCATCTTT. Encoded protein: CALGVPTGYTGGYTDKLIF.

The chain employs TRDV2 and TRDJ3; the match to TRDD3 covers 12 bases. V was pared by 1 base and J by 0 bases, with 12 bases of the junction left unmatched. CDR1 and CDR2 (germline): GEAIGNYY, EKD. The CDR3 covers 22 residues. Here the CDR3 reads CACDTVPTGGYTSSWDTRQMFF. CDR3 nucleotides: TGTGCCTGTGACACGGTCCCTACTGGGGGATACACCAGCTCCTGGGACACCCGACAGATGTTTTTC.

This chain connects TRDV2 to TRDJ3; 13 positions match TRDD3. This CDR3 has 21 residues. The ends lost 3 bases at V and 1 base at J; junction bases unmatched: 11. Per germline, CDR1 GEAIGNYY and CDR2 EKD. Written as DNA, the CDR3 is TGTGCCTGTGACCATGTACTGGGGGATACGCGAAGGTCCTGGGACACCCGACAGATGTTTTTC. Translated, it gives CACDHVLGDTRRSWDTRQMFF.

The chain links TRDV1 to TRDJ1; D perhaps matches TRDD3 (6 bases). Germline CDR1 TSWWSYY, CDR2 QGS. The CDR3 extends over 17 amino acids. V was shortened by 0 bases and J by 0 bases, with 14 bases between the two germline ends. CDR3 sequence reads: CALGELTYVGDTDKLIF. The CDR3 nucleotides are TGTGCTCTTGGGGAACTTACCTACGTGGGGGACACCGATAAACTCATCTTT.

Points on this clone: A far larger clone is a single base away, which makes a read error likely. Other nucleotide sequences in the sample specify the same CDR3. The CDR3 DNA is TGTGCCTGCGACACCTGGGGGATGACAGCACAACTCTTCTTT. Translated: CACDTWGMTAQLFF. The genes are TRDV2 and TRDJ2; 8 bases agree with TRDD3. Looked up from germline, CDR1 is GEAIGNYY and CDR2 is EKD. The CDR3 extends over 14 amino acids.

The J gene is TRDJ1, the V gene TRDV1, with D perhaps TRDD3 (5 bases). CDR1 TSWWSYY and CDR2 QGS come from the germline V gene. This CDR3 spans 15 amino acids. Between the trimmed V and J ends, which lost 2 bases and 0 bases, there was a span of 10 bases. CDR3 in amino acids: CALGEEVGYTDKLIF. The CDR3 coding sequence is TGTGCTCTTGGGGAAGAGGTGGGGTACACCGATAAACTCATCTTT.

This chain connects TRDV2 to TRDJ2, with 11 nucleotides matching TRDD3. The germline V gene encodes CDR1 GEAIGNYY and CDR2 EKD. J lost 2 bases, V lost 0 bases, and 7 bases had no gene match. The CDR3 is 18 residues long. Written as DNA, the CDR3 is TGTGCCTGTGACACCGTACTGGGGGATAGGGCGTTGACAGCACAACTCTTCTTT. This encodes CACDTVLGDRALTAQLFF.

Relative to its sample, this clone is medium-sized. The chain uses TRDV2 and TRDJ3, with TRDD3 identical over 13 bases. Germline assignment: CDR1 GEAIGNYY and CDR2 EKD. This CDR3 is 18 amino acids long. Trimming cost V 3 bases and J 4 bases; bases outside gene matches: 5. CDR3 DNA sequence: TGTGCCTGTGACTTACTGGGGGATACGCAATGGGACACCCGACAGATGTTTTTC. Translation: CACDLLGDTQWDTRQMFF.

This clone was counted only a few times. The chain links TRDV3 to TRDJ1; 9 bases fit TRDD3. The CDR3 covers 21 residues. Per the germline V gene, CDR1 is TVYSNPD and CDR2 is GDNSRS (reference sequence). Unmatched junction bases numbered 23, after V lost 0 bases and J lost 0 bases. CDR3: CAFSKSSCSLKLGDHTDKLIF. CDR3 DNA sequence: TGTGCCTTTAGTAAGTCTTCCTGCAGCCTTAAACTGGGGGACCACACCGATAAACTCATCTTT.

With regard to this clone: Different DNA sequences within this sample yield the same CDR3. V usage is TRDV2 and J usage is TRDJ3; 9 nucleotides agree with TRDD3. Germline V gene sequence: CDR1 GEAIGNYY, CDR2 EKD. The CDR3 sequence is 19 residues long. With 2 bases clipped from V and 0 bases from J, the junction kept 7 bases outside the gene matches. CDR3 sequence reads: CACDSLGDPSSWDTRQMFF. The DNA for the CDR3 is TGTGCCTGTGACAGCCTGGGGGATCCTAGCTCCTGGGACACCCGACAGATGTTTTTC.

A word on this clone: The sample holds other DNA sequences that translate to the same CDR3. The chain carries TRDV2 and TRDJ3; 12 bases line up with TRDD3. Trimming took 0 bases from V and 0 from J; bases not matched to a gene: 8. CDR1 and CDR2 from the germline V gene are GEAIGNYY and EKD. This CDR3 is 21 amino acids long. The CDR3 is CACDTVLGDTRSSWDTRQMFF. The CDR3 DNA follows: TGTGCCTGTGACACCGTACTGGGGGATACAAGAAGCTCCTGGGACACCCGACAGATGTTTTTC.

In regard to this clone: Compared with germline, one end of the junction differs, possibly owing to a read error. As DNA, the CDR3 is TGTGCCTGTGGCACCGTAACGCGGTCCTGGGACACCCGACAGATGTTTTTC. Residues: CACGTVTRSWDTRQMFF. The J gene is TRDJ3, the V gene TRDV2; D ambiguous. The germline CDR1 and CDR2 sequences are GEAIGNYY and EKD. This CDR3 comprises 17 residues.